A single sample is the source of the 15 T cell receptor beta chains below, sequenced in a study of cytomegalovirus exposure and HLA in healthy donors. PCR involved 60 Vbeta and 13 Jbeta primers. The repertoire was sequenced with immunoSEQ multiplex PCR; TCRdb's copy has only in-frame clones and lacks some. This sample has some 120,000 clones, with over 70% found just once. The sequenced sample was PBMCs. The receptor source for this set is a man between 18 and 29 years old in good health and CMV-seropositive.

The J gene is TRBJ1-2, the V gene TRBV6-5, with unresolved D. There are 15 residues in the CDR3. Trimming pared 0 bases from V and 7 bases from J, leaving 15 bases between. Germline CDR1 reads MNHEY; CDR2 reads SVGAGI. The DNA of the CDR3 is TGTGCCAGCAGTTACTCGCCCCAAGACGGGGTTGGCTACACCTTC. Translated, it gives CASSYSPQDGVGYTF.

The chain couples TRBV5-1 to TRBJ2-3, with TRBD1 matching 9 bases. Trimming at V came to 3 bases and at J to 3 bases, leaving 5 bases not matched to a gene. Per germline, CDR1 SGHRS and CDR2 YFSETQ. This CDR3 is 15 amino acids long. CDR3 region: CASSSGQGTTDTQYF. CDR3 sequence (DNA): TGCGCCAGCAGCTCCGGACAGGGGACGACAGATACGCAGTATTTT.

This chain uses TRBV7-9 with TRBJ2-1, with 7 bases lining up with TRBD2. This CDR3 has 15 amino acids. CDR1 SEHNR and CDR2 FQNEAQ come from the germline V gene (reference sequence). With 2 bases clipped from V and 9 bases from J, the junction kept 10 bases outside the gene matches. The CDR3 sequence: CASSLYDGTGGEQFF. CDR3 sequence (DNA): TGTGCCAGCAGCTTATACGACGGGACGGGGGGTGAGCAGTTCTTC.

In its sample, this clone was seen once. This chain connects TRBV5-1 to TRBJ1-3, with 7 bases aligning to TRBD1. The germline gives CDR1 SGHRS, CDR2 YFSETQ. Trimming at V came to 1 base and at J to 4 bases, leaving 5 bases not matched to a gene. CDR3 length: 15 amino acids. This CDR3 reads CASSLTGTEGNTIYF. The CDR3 nucleotides read TGCGCCAGCAGCTTGACCGGGACAGAGGGAAACACCATATATTTT.

This clone appeared a few times. The junction shows a germline mismatch at one end, possibly a read error. The chain recombines TRBV5-1 with TRBJ1-1, with 7 bases aligning to TRBD1. Per the germline V gene, CDR1 is SGHRS and CDR2 is YFSETQ. The CDR3 sequence is 15 residues long. As DNA, the CDR3 is TGTGCCAGCAGCACCTCGTCAGGGGGACACACTGAAGCTTTCTTT. Its translation: CASSTSSGGHTEAFF.

The V call is TRBV6-6, the J call TRBJ2-5; unclear D gene. Near its end, the DNA agrees better with TRBJ2-7, so the J call may be wrong. The germline V gene encodes CDR1 MNHNY and CDR2 SVGAGI (reference sequence). This CDR3 is built from 12 residues. The CDR3 protein is CASSSQKNEQYF. CDR3 coding DNA: TGTGCCAGCAGTTCTCAAAAGAACGAGCAGTACTTC.

The chain carries TRBV7-2 and TRBJ1-2; 9 nucleotides line up with TRBD1. Germline V CDR1 and CDR2: SGHTA, FQGNSA. V trimming: 5 bases; J trimming: 6 bases; junction bases outside the gene matches: 22. The CDR3 covers 19 residues. In DNA, the CDR3 is TGTGCCAGCAGCCACAGGACACCGGGACAGGGACTCCCTAGGGATGGCTACACCTTC. It yields the protein CASSHRTPGQGLPRDGYTF.

This sequence joins TRBV4-1 and TRBJ1-4; 9 positions match TRBD1. Germline CDR1 reads MGHRA; CDR2 reads YSYEKL. Trimming took 4 bases from V and 5 from J; bases not matched to a gene: 11. This CDR3 is built from 17 residues. The CDR3 spells CASSPLIRGQGNEKLFF. CDR3 coding DNA: TGCGCCAGCAGCCCGTTAATTAGGGGACAGGGAAATGAAAAACTGTTTTTT.

The gene calls are TRBV6-5 and TRBJ1-5; a weak D match, TRBD1 (6 bases). In germline, CDR1 is MNHEY, CDR2 SVGAGI. This CDR3 region has 14 residues. V lost 6 bases and J lost 2, with 11 bases in between. CDR3 protein: CASRRSGGNQPQHF. For the CDR3, the DNA is TGTGCCAGCAGGCGTTCAGGGGGCAATCAGCCCCAGCATTTT.

This clone was seen only once. The V call is TRBV4-3, the J call TRBJ1-4; 7 nucleotides align to TRBD1. CDR3 length equals 16 residues. Per germline, CDR1 LGHNA and CDR2 YSLEER. The junction had 12 bases not matched to a gene; V was cut back by 8 bases and J by 3 bases. The CDR3 here is CASGNTGVAANEKLFF. The CDR3 DNA sequence: TGCGCCAGCGGAAACACAGGGGTGGCGGCTAATGAAAAACTGTTTTTT.

This chain links TRBV19 with TRBJ1-3; D unclear. V lost 4 bases and J 3 bases, leaving 13 bases between the germline ends. CDR1 is LNHDA, CDR2 SQIVND, per germline (reference sequence). CDR3 size: 15 residues. CDR3 bases: TGTGCCAGTAGTACGACCATTGGAGATGGAAACACCATATATTTT. It specifies CASSTTIGDGNTIYF.

In the case of this clone: A read error may be the cause here, since a much bigger clone is one base away. CDR3 sequence: CASSQEPSGGANKQFF. The CDR3 DNA sequence: TGCGCCAGCAGCCAAGAGCCTAGCGGGGGGGCCAATAAGCAGTTCTTC. V usage is TRBV4-3 and J usage is TRBJ2-1; 12 bases are a match to TRBD2. In germline, CDR1 is LGHNA, CDR2 YSLEER. The CDR3 has 16 residues.

The chain employs TRBV30 and TRBJ2-7, with D possibly TRBD1 on 5 matching bases. The length of the CDR3 is 17 residues. The germline gives CDR1 GTSNPN, CDR2 SVGIG (reference sequence). V was trimmed by 7 bases and J by 3 bases, leaving 28 bases between them. DNA of the CDR3: TGTGCCTTAATAGACAGTCGGGTTAGAGGCTCCCTCTACGAGCAGTACTTC. This gives the protein CALIDSRVRGSLYEQYF.

The chain links TRBV9 to TRBJ2-3; perhaps TRBD2 as D (5 bases). Between the trimmed V and J ends, which lost 1 base and 12 bases, there was a span of 18 bases. CDR3 size: 14 residues. Germline CDR1 and CDR2: SGDLS and YYNGEE. The CDR3 here is CASSVRASPFDQYF. CDR3 DNA sequence: TGTGCCAGCAGCGTACGGGCTAGCCCCTTCGATCAGTATTTT.

The V gene is TRBV4-3, the J gene TRBJ1-5, with 9 bases that match TRBD1. The length of the CDR3 is 14 residues. Trimming removed 4 bases from V and 5 bases from J; junction bases left unmatched: 3. Germline CDR1 reads LGHNA; CDR2 reads YSLEER. The CDR3 is CASSLRQGDQPQHF. Written as DNA, the CDR3 is TGCGCCAGCAGCCTACGACAGGGGGATCAGCCCCAGCATTTT.